This T cell receptor (beta chain) is from a study of blood T cell repertoires in COVID-19. Whole-study context: Acute and convalescent COVID-19 samples came from the United States, Italy and Spain. PBMCs, B-cell-depleted T cells, or T cells provided the cDNA or gDNA that made up the material.

The germline V gene encodes CDR1 DFQATT and CDR2 SNEGSKA (reference sequence). The CDR3 covers 15 residues. Trimming removed 3 bases at V and 7 bases at J, with 19 bases between. This clone was recorded a few times. As originally analysed: Reference gene primers were amplified, and this amplification served to estimate nucleated cell counts. Repertoires were generated with immunoSEQ multiplex PCR, while TCRdb's copy carries only in-frame clones and drops some. V and J calls and clone size are given by that table; D and trimming were obtained from the DNA. Here the sample spans around 200,000 clones, around 87% being singletons.

Specimen: peripheral blood. This clonotype was sampled from a woman between 18 and 30 years old who had recovered from COVID-19. V gene TRBV20-1 combines with J gene TRBJ2-1; possibly TRBD1 for D (5 bases). CDR3 residues: CSASLGLPSRNEQFF. Written as DNA, the CDR3 is TGCAGTGCTAGTTTGGGGCTCCCTTCAAGGAATGAGCAGTTCTTC.